These T cell receptor beta chains were read from a single sample in a study of technical replicates of blood from several donors. TCRdb's table, derived via immunoSEQ multiplex PCR, lists solely in-frame clones and lacks some. The sample consists of about 84,000 clones, nearly 98% of them appearing once. Material: T cells isolated from PBMCs. These receptors were obtained from a human donor in good health. The conserved cysteine and the conserved F or W are not part of the CDR3 here. D genes are given only for firm matches.

V gene: TRBV28; D gene: TRBD1; CDR3 protein: ASSGRQGEGQETQY
V gene: TRBV9; D gene: TRBD2; CDR3 protein: ASSVASGENTGELF
V gene: TRBV5-1; D gene: .; CDR3 protein: ASSQKTGPNTEAF
V gene: TRBV9; D gene: .; CDR3 protein: ASSAPPVEASEAF
V gene: TRBV28; D gene: TRBD1; CDR3 protein: ASSVQPGQGNHEQY
V gene: TRBV30; D gene: .; CDR3 protein: AWSDGGSSPLH
V gene: TRBV19; D gene: .; CDR3 protein: ASSIGGRGWVTEAF
V gene: TRBV28; D gene: .; CDR3 protein: ASSYRNTEAF
V gene: TRBV7-8; D gene: .; CDR3 protein: ASSSRFSNQPQH
V gene: TRBV19; D gene: .; CDR3 protein: ASRWGGAGTDTQY
V gene: TRBV19; D gene: .; CDR3 protein: ASSIGQKSIY
V gene: TRBV6-1; D gene: .; CDR3 protein: ATGALATNNEQF
V gene: TRBV5-5; D gene: .; CDR3 protein: ASSLDFRTVNQPQH
V gene: TRBV9; D gene: TRBD2; CDR3 protein: ASSVSPERGEQY
V gene: TRBV28; D gene: .; CDR3 protein: ASSLWQGKAEKETQY
V gene: TRBV4-2; D gene: TRBD1; CDR3 protein: ASSQLDRDDQPQH
V gene: TRBV11-2; D gene: .; CDR3 protein: ASSSFASRRDYNEQF
V gene: TRBV10-3; D gene: TRBD1; CDR3 protein: AIRDRGPEAF
V gene: TRBV19; D gene: TRBD1; CDR3 protein: ASNDRDSPYEQY
V gene: TRBV15; D gene: TRBD2; CDR3 protein: ATSRERTSGQETQY
V gene: TRBV7-6; D gene: .; CDR3 protein: ASSRALRTGTYNEQF
V gene: TRBV4-1; D gene: .; CDR3 protein: ASSPFYGGSYEQY
V gene: TRBV28; D gene: TRBD2; CDR3 protein: ATLRGDNGELF
V gene: TRBV29-1; D gene: TRBD2; CDR3 protein: SVVPTSGVTYNEQF
V gene: TRBV27; D gene: .; CDR3 protein: ASSFPGDTQY
V gene: TRBV18; D gene: TRBD1; CDR3 protein: ASSLGTGGSGANVLT
V gene: TRBV5-1; D gene: .; CDR3 protein: ASSETGLRTYGYT
V gene: TRBV11-2; D gene: .; CDR3 protein: ASSFRGGDNEKLF
V gene: TRBV7-9; D gene: TRBD1; CDR3 protein: ASSRDRAQGYT
V gene: TRBV6-5; D gene: .; CDR3 protein: ASSYTTGTIEAF
V gene: TRBV6-1; D gene: .; CDR3 protein: ASSPGQLNYGYT
V gene: TRBV5-5; D gene: .; CDR3 protein: ASSLSGTETQY
V gene: TRBV30; D gene: .; CDR3 protein: AWSQGNYGYT
V gene: TRBV28; D gene: .; CDR3 protein: ASSLYRVGAF
V gene: TRBV19; D gene: TRBD1; CDR3 protein: ASSKSTGGTEAF
V gene: TRBV9; D gene: .; CDR3 protein: ALKTVGFIGELF
V gene: TRBV2; D gene: TRBD2; CDR3 protein: ASSEGTSGGYRAGELF
V gene: TRBV6-1; D gene: .; CDR3 protein: ASSDWGAIMNTEAF
V gene: TRBV5-1; D gene: .; CDR3 protein: ASRAVPPELF
V gene: TRBV28; D gene: TRBD1; CDR3 protein: ASSLPGGLNQPQH
V gene: TRBV2; D gene: TRBD2; CDR3 protein: ASSEEGGLASTDTQY
V gene: TRBV4-1; D gene: TRBD1; CDR3 protein: ASSQATGGAETQY
V gene: TRBV9; D gene: .; CDR3 protein: ASSVGLDWHQPQH
V gene: TRBV5-1; D gene: .; CDR3 protein: ASSLDGNQPQH
V gene: TRBV5-1; D gene: .; CDR3 protein: ASRDPPGYEQY
V gene: TRBV5-1; D gene: .; CDR3 protein: ASSPGGETYEQY
V gene: TRBV6-5; D gene: .; CDR3 protein: ASSYTRKVPEAF
V gene: TRBV30; D gene: .; CDR3 protein: AWSQGYTEAF